The sample holds a few counts of the clone carrying this T cell receptor beta chain. The germline gives CDR1 SGHNT, CDR2 YYREEE (reference sequence). The CDR3 consists of 13 residues. V dropped 3 bases and J dropped 6; count of bases not matched to a gene: 6. These data come from a study of T-cell reconstitution after alpha-beta-depleted transplantation in children. The library targeted TCRbeta and was prepared with unique molecular identifiers. TCRdb independently ran MiXCR on the PCR reads; one entry per CDR3 protein. The sample consists of about 830,000 distinct CDR3 sequences, about 15% of them appearing once.

V gene TRBV5-4 combines with J gene TRBJ2-7; 7 nucleotides line up with TRBD2. Sequencing used PBMCs, mostly from graft donor cells, obtained 360 days after TCRalphabeta/CD19-depleted stem cell transplant. This TCR was sampled from a male patient under 18 who had a stem cell transplant for acute lymphoblastic leukemia, so the T cells may come from the graft donor. CDR3 amino acids: CASSSTSPGEQYF. The CDR3 coding sequence is TGTGCCAGCAGCTCGACTAGCCCTGGCGAGCAGTACTTC.